A single sample gave rise to the 15 T cell receptor beta chains below, sequenced in a study of T cells in women clearing cervical HPV infection. Here immunoSEQ multiplex PCR was the method, and the copy in TCRdb shows in-frame clones only, minus some. This sample's table has about 32,000 clones. Sequences were obtained from blood buffy coat. These receptors were collected from a woman aged 18 to 75 with a cervical HPV16 infection that either progressed to CIN3+ or cleared (not recorded which).

Concerning this clone: Coverage ceases 3 residues before the CDR3 finishes, and the germline J gene fills in the end. The chain joins TRBV7-6 to TRBJ1-4; 8 bases line up with TRBD1. The CDR3 length is 15 residues. The V gene's germline CDR1 is SGHVS and CDR2 FNYEAQ. The DNA read from the CDR3 is TGTGCCAGCAGCTTAGCCACTGGACAGGGTGGGAAA. Residues: CASSLATGQGGK. The entire CDR3 protein is CASSLATGQGGKLFF.

This chain's CDR3 is CASSIVRGAQSYNEQFF. The CDR3 DNA, read in part, is TGTGCCAGTAGTATTGTCCGGGGGGCGCAGTCCTACAATGAG. The V gene is TRBV19, the J gene TRBJ2-1, with D maybe TRBD2 (7 bases). The read ends 3 residues shy of where the CDR3 ends; the end is completed using the germline J gene. The CDR3 runs to 17 residues. Trimming pared 3 bases from V and 1 base from J, leaving 16 bases between. Germline CDR1 reads LNHDA; CDR2 reads SQIVND (reference sequence).

About this clone: The read ends 3 residues before the CDR3 terminus; that terminus is restored from the germline J gene. This chain connects TRBV6-2 or TRBV6-3 to TRBJ1-2; 11 nucleotides align to TRBD1. This CDR3 has 16 residues. The V segment lost 2 bases and the J segment 4 bases; nucleotides outside the gene matches: 6. Looked up from germline, CDR1 is MNHEY and CDR2 is SVGEGT. Here the CDR3 reads CASSYAGQGVPYGYTF. The DNA read from the CDR3 is TGTGCCAGCAGTTACGCGGGACAGGGGGTACCCTATGGC.

Turning to this clone: The CDR3 end falls 3 residues outside the read, so it is completed with the germline J gene. The rearrangement links TRBV19 to TRBJ2-7; 7 bases line up with TRBD1. Germline assignment: CDR1 LNHDA and CDR2 SQIVND (reference sequence). The CDR3 is made up of 14 amino acids. J gave up 4 bases and V 7 bases, and 10 bases lay outside the gene matches. The CDR3 reads CASTDGTVLYEQYF. The sequenced CDR3 bases are TGTGCCAGTACCGACGGGACAGTCCTTTACGAG.

About this clone itself: From the germline J gene comes the end of the CDR3, since the read stops 3 residues before it. This chain connects TRBV19 to TRBJ2-7, with D perhaps being TRBD1 or TRBD2 (5 bases each). Germline V lookup: CDR1 LNHDA, CDR2 SQIVND (reference sequence). This CDR3 region has 15 residues. The V gene lost 3 bases and the J gene lost 4 bases, with 16 bases spanning the gap. The CDR3 reads CASSITSGRIYEQYF. The covered CDR3 bases are TGTGCCAGTAGTATTACGTCAGGGAGAATATACGAG.

A word on this clone: One end of the junction is discordant with germline, which a read error may explain. The read ends 3 residues early relative to the CDR3; the germline J gene fills the gap. The chain uses TRBV4-2 and TRBJ2-1; 13 bases map to TRBD2. Germline V gene lookup returns CDR1 LGHNA and CDR2 YNFKEQ. CDR3 length: 15 residues. The sequenced part of the CDR3 DNA is TGCGCCAGCAGCCTACTAGCGGGGGGGCCGAGTGAG. It specifies CASSLLAGGPSE. The whole CDR3 protein reads CASSLLAGGPSEQFF.

In regard to this clone: The DNA ends 3 residues before the CDR3 does, and the rest of the CDR3 is filled in from the germline J gene. The chain uses TRBV30 and TRBJ2-3, with no clear D. Germline loops: CDR1 GTSNPN, CDR2 SVGIG (reference sequence). V was shortened by 1 base and J by 3 bases, with 17 bases between the two germline ends. The CDR3 covers 16 residues. The sequenced part of the CDR3 DNA is TGTGCCTGGAGTGCCCCGGGTAAAGGAAAGACAGATACG. Translated, it gives CAWSAPGKGKTDT. Given in full, the CDR3 is CAWSAPGKGKTDTQYF. Looking up the rest from reference TRBV30 and TRBJ2-3 gives the full variable domain: SQTIHQWPATLVQPVGSPLSLECTVEGTSNPNLYWYRQAAGRGLQLLFYSVGIGQISSEVPQNLSASRPQDRQFILSSKKLLLSDSGFYLCAWSAPGKGKTDTQYFGPGTRLTVL.

The CDR3 region is CAWSRVRDYTF. CDR3 bases read: TGTGCCTGGAGTAGGGTGCGTGAC. The rearrangement links TRBV30 to TRBJ1-2; no definite D call. The sequence runs out 3 residues before the end of the CDR3; the remainder is reconstructed from the germline J gene. The CDR3 consists of 11 residues. Germline-derived CDR1 and CDR2 are GTSNPN and SVGIG (reference sequence).

Details on this clone: The read ends 3 residues shy of where the CDR3 ends; the end is completed using the germline J gene. The V and J genes are TRBV7-9 and TRBJ1-1, with TRBD1 identical over 9 bases. The CDR3 consists of 13 residues. Germline CDR1 reads SEHNR; CDR2 reads FQNEAQ (reference sequence). This CDR3 is CASSRTGVFAAFF. The CDR3 DNA, read in part, is TGTGCCAGCAGCCGGACAGGGGTCTTCGCG.

Of note for this clone: Read sequence stops 3 residues before the CDR3 end, and the germline J gene provides the missing end. The chain links TRBV11-3 to TRBJ2-2, with a tentative D call TRBD2 (5 bases). V was pared by 4 bases and J by 6 bases, with 12 bases between. From germline, CDR1 is SGHNT and CDR2 YENEEA. The CDR3 consists of 14 residues. The CDR3 protein is CASSSRSGAGELFF. The DNA read from the CDR3 is TGTGCCAGCAGCTCACGATCCGGGGCCGGGGAG. The whole variable domain, remainder taken from reference TRBV11-3 and TRBJ2-2, is EAGVVQSPRYKIIEKKQPVAFWCNPISGHNTLYWYLQNLGQGPELLIRYENEEAVDDSQLPKDRFSAERLKGVDSTLKIQPAELGDSAVYLCASSSRSGAGELFFGEGSRLTVL.

To note about this clone: The DNA ends 3 residues before the CDR3 does, and the rest of the CDR3 is filled in from the germline J gene. The same CDR3 also results from other DNA sequences found in this sample. The chain recombines TRBV19 with TRBJ1-2; 9 bases are shared with TRBD1. CDR3 length: 14 amino acids. Unmatched junction bases numbered 6, after V lost 5 bases and J lost 5 bases. Germline V gives CDR1 LNHDA, CDR2 SQIVND (reference sequence). The CDR3: CASSGGQGGYGYTF. Partial CDR3 DNA: TGTGCCAGTAGTGGGGGACAGGGCGGGTATGGC.

Worth noting for this clone: Read sequence stops 3 residues before the CDR3 end, and the germline J gene provides the missing end. J is TRBJ2-7 and V is TRBV20-1, with TRBD2 identical over 7 bases. Germline V CDR1 and CDR2: DFQATT, SNEGSKA (reference sequence). The V segment lost 5 bases and the J segment 3 bases; nucleotides outside the gene matches: 10. The length of the CDR3 is 14 residues. Partial CDR3 DNA: TGCAGTGCTTGGTCGGCCGGGGGGATCTACGAG. Its translation is CSAWSAGGIYE. From start to end, the CDR3 is CSAWSAGGIYEQYF.

A remark on this clone: The read finishes 3 residues shy of the CDR3 end, and the germline J gene is used to complete it. The rearrangement uses TRBV7-2 and TRBJ1-6, with TRBD1 matching over 7 bases. Germline loops: CDR1 SGHTA, CDR2 FQGNSA. The CDR3 is 15 residues long. V lost 2 bases, J lost 5 bases, and 3 bases stayed unmatched. The CDR3 sequence is CASSLSGQHNSPLHF. CDR3 DNA, as far as it was read: TGTGCCAGCAGCTTATCGGGACAGCATAATTCACCC.

A remark on this clone: The read falls 3 residues short of the CDR3 end, and the missing part is taken from the germline J gene. The chain combines TRBV20-1 with TRBJ2-7; 9 bases align to TRBD1. The CDR3 has 14 residues. V trimming: 1 base; J trimming: 5 bases; junction bases outside the gene matches: 6. Germline lookup yields CDR1 DFQATT and CDR2 SNEGSKA (reference sequence). This CDR3 is CSARGQGGSNEQYF. The sequenced part of the CDR3 DNA is TGCAGTGCTAGAGGACAGGGGGGGTCCAACGAG.

As regards this clone: The read is 3 residues too short to cover the CDR3 end, so that end is filled in from the germline J gene. The chain has TRBV9 and TRBJ2-3; maybe TRBD2 (6 bases). Trimming took 5 bases from V and 2 from J, leaving 6 bases between them. CDR1 and CDR2 from the germline V gene are SGDLS and YYNGEE. The CDR3 extends over 12 amino acids. CDR3 loop: CASRRDTDTQYF. The sequenced CDR3 bases are TGTGCCAGCAGGCGGGACACAGATACG.